These 18 T cell receptor beta chains were sequenced from one sample in a study of T-cell reconstitution after alpha-beta-depleted transplantation in children. Unique molecular identifiers tagged the TCRbeta library. TCRdb processed the PCR reads anew with MiXCR; each CDR3 protein has one entry. Here the sample spans 330,000 or so distinct CDR3 sequences, around a tenth being singletons. Material: PBMCs from the stem cell graft donor, obtained from the stem cell graft. These receptors were collected from a human donor who donated a stem cell graft to a child with acute lymphoblastic leukemia.

This clonotype has at least ten counts. The chain has TRBV7-2 and TRBJ2-7; D gene ambiguous. Trimming removed 6 bases from V and 2 bases from J, with 11 bases in between. This CDR3 is 13 amino acids long. Germline V CDR1 and CDR2: SGHTA, FQGNSA. CDR3 amino acids: CASSPDQTYEQYF. The CDR3 region has the DNA TGTGCCAGCAGTCCAGACCAAACCTACGAGCAGTACTTC.

V is TRBV7-2 and J is TRBJ1-2; the match to TRBD1 covers 7 bases. With 5 bases clipped from V and 3 bases from J, the junction kept 6 bases outside the gene matches. The CDR3 spans 14 residues. Germline CDR1 reads SGHTA; CDR2 reads FQGNSA. In nucleotides, the CDR3 is TGTGCCAGCAGCACGAGACAGGGTTACTATGGCTACACCTTC. Its protein is CASSTRQGYYGYTF.

The V and J genes are TRBV20-1 and TRBJ2-5, with a tentative D call TRBD2 (6 bases). Germline V gene data show CDR1 as DFQATT and CDR2 as SNEGSKA (reference sequence). V lost 3 bases to trimming and J lost 2 bases, with 10 bases between them. This CDR3 has 13 residues. CDR3 sequence reads: CSASRGRQETQYF. The CDR3 nucleotides are TGCAGTGCTAGCCGGGGGAGGCAAGAGACCCAGTACTTC.

This clonotype came up a few times. The rearrangement links TRBV6-2 or TRBV6-3 to TRBJ2-3; D remains unclear. V was pared by 6 bases and J by 4 bases, with 5 bases between. The CDR3 consists of 11 residues. Germline assignment: CDR1 MNHEY and CDR2 SVGEGT. CDR3 coding DNA: TGTGCCAGCAGCTCCTCAGATACGCAGTATTTT. This encodes CASSSSDTQYF.

This clonotype has at least ten counts. The rearrangement uses TRBV10-3 and TRBJ2-1; D remains ambiguous. The ends were cut back, 2 bases at V and 1 base at J, with 12 bases in the middle. CDR3 length: 16 amino acids. Germline V CDR1 and CDR2: ENHRY, SYGVKD. The CDR3 DNA is TGTGCCATCAGTGAGGGTGTGGGCCAATCCTACAATGAGCAGTTCTTC. It translates to CAISEGVGQSYNEQFF.

The J gene is TRBJ2-5, the V gene TRBV7-2; TRBD2 is a possible D gene (6 bases). Germline values: CDR1 SGHTA, CDR2 FQGNSA. The CDR3 has 14 residues. Trimming took 0 bases from V and 5 from J, leaving 10 bases between them. In nucleotides, the CDR3 is TGTGCCAGCAGCTTAGCGGGACTTGGGGAGACCCAGTACTTC. It codes for CASSLAGLGETQYF.

The table lists this clonotype with many counts. The rearrangement joins TRBV2 to TRBJ2-4; 9 nucleotides match TRBD2. Per germline, CDR1 SNHLY and CDR2 FYNNEI. The CDR3 spans 16 residues. The junction had 13 bases not matched to a gene; V was cut back by 10 bases and J by 3 bases. The CDR3 DNA reads as TGTGCCACAGAAGCCGGGGTAGCGGGAGTCAAAAACATTCAGTACTTC. It yields the protein CATEAGVAGVKNIQYF.

V usage is TRBV12-3 or TRBV12-4 and J usage is TRBJ2-7, with no clear D. The V end was cut by 2 bases, the J end by 2 bases, with 13 bases between. This CDR3 contains 15 residues. CDR3 sequence: CASSLRHLPTYEQYF. The CDR3 DNA sequence: TGTGCCAGCAGTTTAAGGCATCTACCCACCTACGAGCAGTACTTC.

There are a few counts of this clonotype. The chain links TRBV6-5 to TRBJ2-5, with 8 nucleotides matching TRBD2. CDR1 and CDR2 from the germline V gene are MNHEY and SVGAGI. The CDR3 covers 15 residues. V shed 0 bases and J 5 bases; nucleotides not matched to a gene: 5. CDR3 protein: CASSYSAGGRETQYF. CDR3 nucleotides: TGTGCCAGCAGTTACTCGGCGGGAGGACGGGAGACCCAGTACTTC.

V gene TRBV12-3 or TRBV12-4 combines with J gene TRBJ2-7, with 9 bases that match TRBD2. The CDR3 covers 14 residues. With 7 bases clipped from V and 2 bases from J, the junction kept 6 bases outside the gene matches. CDR3 sequence (DNA): TGTGCCAGCAAACGGCGGGAGGGGGCCTACGAGCAGTACTTC. Residues: CASKRREGAYEQYF.

The V gene is TRBV5-1, the J gene TRBJ2-7, with D unclear. CDR3 length equals 13 residues. Deletions cut 4 bases from V and 9 bases from J, with 17 bases between. Germline V gene data show CDR1 as SGHRS and CDR2 as YFSETQ. CDR3 coding DNA: TGCGCCAGCAGCGCCGGTGACTCAGAGGCGCAGTACTTC. The encoded protein is CASSAGDSEAQYF.

There are a few counts of this clonotype. This chain joins TRBV7-6 and TRBJ1-2, with 8 bases that match TRBD1. This CDR3 has 18 residues. The V and J ends lost 5 bases and 4 bases, in that order; junction bases with no gene match: 18. CDR1 and CDR2 (germline): SGHVS, FNYEAQ. The DNA for the CDR3 is TGTGCCAGCAGCGATTCAGATGGGACAGGTTGGTCGACCTATGGCTACACCTTC. It translates to CASSDSDGTGWSTYGYTF.

This clonotype was detected many times. The V gene is TRBV10-3, the J gene TRBJ2-5; TRBD2 matches 11 bases. Germline assignment: CDR1 ENHRY and CDR2 SYGVKD. CDR3 length: 15 residues. J was trimmed by 3 bases and V by 3 bases; bases with no gene match: 3. The DNA for the CDR3 is TGTGCCATCAGTGACATACTAGCGGGAGAAGAGACCCAGTACTTC. This sequence encodes CAISDILAGEETQYF.

This clonotype was observed a handful of times. V gene TRBV7-2 combines with J gene TRBJ2-1; no reliable D call. Trimming cost V 1 base and J 7 bases, with 20 bases left between them. Germline loops: CDR1 SGHTA, CDR2 FQGNSA. The CDR3 consists of 17 residues. CDR3 protein: CASSLVPATRSFNEQFF. CDR3 DNA sequence: TGTGCCAGCAGCTTAGTGCCAGCGACCCGATCGTTTAATGAGCAGTTCTTC.

The chain has TRBV12-3 or TRBV12-4 and TRBJ2-7; tentatively, D is TRBD2 (6 bases). This CDR3 is 16 amino acids long. Trimming cost V 1 base and J 2 bases, with 15 bases left between them. The CDR3 is CASSLDWGDGPYEQYF. The CDR3, as DNA: TGTGCCAGCAGTTTAGATTGGGGGGATGGGCCCTACGAGCAGTACTTC.

The gene calls are TRBV30 and TRBJ1-2; D uncertain. Trimming pared 0 bases from V and 6 bases from J, leaving 8 bases between. Germline CDR1 is GTSNPN and CDR2 is SVGIG (reference sequence). CDR3 length: 12 residues. The CDR3 loop reads CAWSVRQNGYTF. Here the CDR3 DNA reads TGTGCCTGGAGTGTACGGCAGAATGGCTACACCTTC.

This chain's CDR3 is CASSAYRGSREDTEAFF. The CDR3 DNA follows: TGTGCCAGCAGCGCGTACAGGGGGTCTCGTGAGGACACTGAAGCTTTCTTT. This chain links TRBV11-2 with TRBJ1-1; 8 bases line up with TRBD1. The CDR3 loop spans 17 amino acids. V gave up 5 bases and J gave up 3 bases; unmatched junction bases: 14. Germline CDR1 and CDR2: SGHAT and FQNNGV. Filled out from reference TRBV11-2 and TRBJ1-1, the complete variable domain reads EAGVAQSPRYKIIEKRQSVAFWCNPISGHATLYWYQQILGQGPKLLIQFQNNGVVDDSQLPKDRFSAERLKGVDSTLKIQPAKLEDSAVYLCASSAYRGSREDTEAFFGQGTRLTVV.

V usage is TRBV12-3 or TRBV12-4 and J usage is TRBJ2-7; the D gene is possibly TRBD2 (5 bases). This CDR3 spans 14 amino acids. V was clipped by 7 bases and J by 2 bases, with 15 bases between them. CDR3 coding DNA: TGTGCCAGCAAAATAAGAGGGCAGGCCTACGAGCAGTACTTC. It codes for CASKIRGQAYEQYF.